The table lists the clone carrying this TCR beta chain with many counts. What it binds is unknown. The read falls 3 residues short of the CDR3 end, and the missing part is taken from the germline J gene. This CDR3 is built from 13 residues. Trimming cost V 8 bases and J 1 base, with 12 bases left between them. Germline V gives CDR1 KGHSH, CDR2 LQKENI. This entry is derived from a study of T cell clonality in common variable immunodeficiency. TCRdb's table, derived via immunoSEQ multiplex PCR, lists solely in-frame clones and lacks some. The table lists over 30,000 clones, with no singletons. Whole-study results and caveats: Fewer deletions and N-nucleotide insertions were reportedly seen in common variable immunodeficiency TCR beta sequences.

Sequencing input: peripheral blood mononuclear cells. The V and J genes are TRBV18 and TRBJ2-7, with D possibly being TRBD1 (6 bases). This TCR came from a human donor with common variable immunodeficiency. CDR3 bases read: TGTGCCAGCAGGCCAGGGGATTCCTACGAG. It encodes CASRPGDSYE. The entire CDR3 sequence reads CASRPGDSYEQYF.